This TCR beta chain was captured in a study of shared clonotypes between healthy human individuals. Sequenced by immunoSEQ multiplex PCR; TCRdb stores in-frame clones only, minus some. The table lists approximately 2.5 million clones, more than 90% of them singletons. The CDR3 consists of 15 residues. J gave up 0 bases and V 2 bases, and 2 bases lay outside the gene matches. Germline values: CDR1 SGHTA, CDR2 FQGNSA. A note on this clone: The same CDR3 can be traced to other DNA sequences in this sample.

This receptor was taken from a man between 18 and 29 years old in good health. The source material was naive CD4+ T cells sorted from blood. Documented subset: CD45RA+ positively selected. The chain combines TRBV7-2 with TRBJ2-3; TRBD1 matches at 7 bases. The chain's CDR3 is CASSLSRGSTDTQYF. As DNA, the CDR3 is TGTGCCAGCAGCTTATCCAGGGGGAGCACAGATACGCAGTATTTT. Full variable domain (missing parts from reference TRBV7-2 and TRBJ2-3): GAGVSQSPSNKVTEKGKDVELRCDPISGHTALYWYRQSLGQGLEFLIYFQGNSAPDKSGLPSDRFSAERTGGSVSTLTIQRTQQEDSAVYLCASSLSRGSTDTQYFGPGTRLTVL.